Presented here are 27 T cell receptor beta chains from one specimen sequenced in a study of T-cell reconstitution after alpha-beta-depleted transplantation in children. A library of TCRbeta sequences, prepared with unique molecular identifiers, was generated. TCRdb itself ran the PCR reads through MiXCR, one entry per CDR3 protein. The profile covers roughly 420,000 distinct CDR3 sequences, with about 16% appearing a single time and 25% to 30% taken by the ten largest. The sample was PBMCs, mostly from graft donor cells, taken 360 days after TCRalphabeta/CD19-depleted stem cell transplant. Receptor source: a boy under three years old who had a stem cell transplant for Wiskott-Aldrich syndrome, so the T cells may come from the graft donor.

The chain employs TRBV5-1 and TRBJ1-1; D is undetermined. V lost 5 bases and J 1 base, leaving 12 bases between the germline ends. This CDR3 is 14 amino acids long. Germline lookup yields CDR1 SGHRS and CDR2 YFSETQ. CDR3 protein: CASRVREANTEAFF. CDR3 DNA sequence: TGCGCCAGCAGAGTCCGGGAAGCGAACACTGAAGCTTTCTTT.

In its sample, this clonotype was seen a few times. The chain couples TRBV7-9 to TRBJ2-1; D unresolved. Trimming removed 1 base at V and 0 bases at J, with 10 bases between. Per the germline V gene, CDR1 is SEHNR and CDR2 is FQNEAQ (reference sequence). This CDR3 has 16 amino acids. For the CDR3, the DNA is TGTGCCAGCAGCTTAGTTTCCCCTAGCTCCTACAATGAGCAGTTCTTC. It codes for CASSLVSPSSYNEQFF.

The chain has TRBV4-1 and TRBJ2-2; D ambiguous. Germline V CDR1 and CDR2: MGHRA, YSYEKL. The CDR3 has 16 residues. V dropped 1 base and J dropped 3 bases, with 12 bases sitting between them. The CDR3 nucleotides are TGCGCCAGCAGCCAAGCCACATCACTGTACACCGGGGAGCTGTTTTTT. Translation: CASSQATSLYTGELFF.

Points on this clonotype: This probably arose from a read error, given a far larger clone one base away. No conserved phenylalanine or tryptophan ends this CDR3, so it is likely a read error. The rearrangement links TRBV7-9 to TRBJ2-7; no definite D call. This CDR3 is built from 11 residues. Trimming took off 1 base at V and 3 bases at J, with 1 base between the two ends. Germline loops: CDR1 SEHNR, CDR2 FQNEAQ (reference sequence). CDR3: CASSLVYEQYY. Here the CDR3 DNA reads TGTGCCAGCAGCTTAGTCTACGAGCAGTACTAC.

This clonotype has just a few counts. V usage is TRBV2 and J usage is TRBJ1-5, with 7 bases matching TRBD1. The CDR3 spans 15 residues. CDR1 and CDR2 from the germline V gene are SNHLY and FYNNEI. V was clipped by 4 bases and J by 2 bases; unmatched bases: 5. CDR3 in DNA: TGTGCCAGCAGTGGGGGACAGCTAGGCAATCAGCCCCAGCATTTT. It is translated as CASSGGQLGNQPQHF. The entire variable domain, with the rest obtained from reference TRBV2 and TRBJ1-5, is as follows: EPEVTQTPSHQVTQMGQEVILRCVPISNHLYFYWYRQILGQKVEFLVSFYNNEISEKSEIFDDQFSVERPDGSNFTLKIRSTKLEDSAMYFCASSGGQLGNQPQHFGDGTRLSIL.

The chain uses TRBV28 and TRBJ2-5; 10 nucleotides match TRBD2. Trimming took 5 bases from V and 0 from J; bases not matched to a gene: 9. The V gene's germline CDR1 is MDHEN and CDR2 SYDVKM. The CDR3 has 17 residues. The CDR3 coding sequence is TGTGCCAGCAGTAGGGGGTTGACTAGCGGGTACCAAGAGACCCAGTACTTC. This encodes CASSRGLTSGYQETQYF.

The rearrangement links TRBV7-9 to TRBJ2-5; no reliable D call. Germline loops: CDR1 SEHNR, CDR2 FQNEAQ (reference sequence). V was cut by 3 bases and J by 1 base, with 12 bases left in between. The CDR3 has 15 residues. CDR3: CASSFSWQAQETQYF. The CDR3 nucleotides read TGTGCCAGCAGCTTTTCGTGGCAGGCCCAAGAGACCCAGTACTTC.

This clonotype was detected a few times. The J gene is TRBJ2-2, the V gene TRBV9; D not certain. The germline CDR1 and CDR2 sequences are SGDLS and YYNGEE. V was pared by 4 bases and J by 7 bases, with 14 bases between. The CDR3 totals 14 residues. The CDR3 DNA is TGTGCCAGCAGCACCCTAATGGGGAACGGGGAGCTGTTTTTT. This codes for CASSTLMGNGELFF.

The chain is built from TRBV27 and TRBJ1-1; D is unclear. From germline, CDR1 is MNHEY and CDR2 SMNVEV (reference sequence). V dropped 5 bases and J dropped 8 bases, with 9 bases sitting between them. This CDR3 is built from 11 residues. Here the CDR3 reads CASSPPVEAFF. In DNA form, the CDR3 reads TGTGCCAGCAGTCCCCCGGTCGAAGCTTTCTTT.

This chain joins TRBV3-1 and TRBJ2-4; the D is unclear. CDR1 and CDR2 from the germline V gene are LGHDT and YNNKEL (reference sequence). Trimming removed 1 base from V and 13 bases from J, with 8 bases in between. This CDR3 has 11 residues. In nucleotides, the CDR3 is TGTGCCAGCAGCCAAGCAGGCAGGCAGTACTTC. Translation gives CASSQAGRQYF. Together with reference TRBV3-1 and TRBJ2-4, the CDR3 gives the full variable domain: DTAVSQTPKYLVTQMGNDKSIKCEQNLGHDTMYWYKQDSKKFLKIMFSYNNKELIINETVPNRFSPKSPDKAHLNLHINSLELGDSAVYFCASSQAGRQYFGAGTRLSVL.

This clonotype was found a few times. The rearrangement links TRBV18 to TRBJ2-1; the D gene is possibly TRBD2 (6 bases). The CDR3 totals 15 residues. Germline V CDR1 and CDR2: KGHSH, LQKENI. V lost 1 base and J lost 9, with 16 bases in between. In DNA form, the CDR3 reads TGTGCCAGCTCACCACTCGGGAGAGGTGGGGGTGAGCAGTTCTTC. This gives the protein CASSPLGRGGGEQFF.

This chain links TRBV29-1 with TRBJ2-1; 11 bases line up with TRBD2. Trimming at V came to 0 bases and at J to 4 bases, leaving 5 bases not matched to a gene. Germline V CDR1 and CDR2: SQVTM, ANQGSEA. There are 16 residues in the CDR3. This chain's CDR3 is CSVEDLAGGQYNEQFF. The DNA for the CDR3 is TGCAGCGTTGAAGATTTAGCGGGGGGGCAGTACAATGAGCAGTTCTTC.

This chain uses TRBV12-3 or TRBV12-4 with TRBJ2-1; D is ambiguous. Between the trimmed V and J ends, which lost 5 bases and 9 bases, there was a span of 11 bases. The CDR3 is 12 amino acids. In DNA, the CDR3 is TGTGCCAGCAGTCCCGCTGGGGTTGAGCAGTTCTTC. Its translation is CASSPAGVEQFF.

This clonotype occurred a few times. This chain connects TRBV28 to TRBJ1-6, with D perhaps TRBD1 (5 bases). CDR1 is MDHEN and CDR2 is SYDVKM in the germline V gene. V lost 6 bases and J lost 0, with 12 bases in between. The CDR3 spans 16 residues. The CDR3 DNA reads TGTGCCAGCAGATTCCCAGGGAGCTCCTATAATTCACCCCTCCACTTT. This codes for CASRFPGSSYNSPLHF.

The rearrangement links TRBV20-1 to TRBJ2-1; 9 nucleotides match TRBD2. The CDR3 contains 15 residues. Germline loops: CDR1 DFQATT, CDR2 SNEGSKA (reference sequence). With V trimmed by 3 bases and J by 3 bases, 6 bases remained unmatched. This chain's CDR3 is CSARGSGGNYNEQFF. Here the CDR3 DNA reads TGCAGTGCTAGGGGAAGCGGGGGGAACTACAATGAGCAGTTCTTC.

V usage is TRBV4-1 and J usage is TRBJ2-1; possibly TRBD2 for D (6 bases). V was trimmed by 3 bases and J by 0 bases, leaving 12 bases between them. Germline-derived CDR1 and CDR2 are MGHRA and YSYEKL. The CDR3 length is 16 residues. CDR3 DNA sequence: TGCGCCAGCAGCCATGTAGCGGCCAGCTCCTACAATGAGCAGTTCTTC. As protein: CASSHVAASSYNEQFF.

There are many counts of this clonotype. J is TRBJ1-1 and V is TRBV2, with D possibly TRBD1 on 5 matching bases. Germline CDR1 and CDR2: SNHLY and FYNNEI. Between the trimmed V and J ends, which lost 5 bases and 0 bases, there was a span of 13 bases. The length of the CDR3 is 15 residues. CDR3 bases: TGTGCCAGCAGTTCCGACAGCCCCATGAACACTGAAGCTTTCTTT. Translation: CASSSDSPMNTEAFF.

This clonotype has just a few counts. V gene TRBV4-3 combines with J gene TRBJ2-1, with a possible D match to TRBD2 (7 bases). Germline V gene sequence: CDR1 LGHNA, CDR2 YSLEER. The V and J ends lost 1 base and 3 bases respectively, with 16 bases between them. The CDR3 sequence is 17 residues long. CDR3 loop: CASSQGGTSGGYNEQFF. The CDR3 coding sequence is TGCGCCAGCAGCCAAGGAGGGACATCGGGAGGCTACAATGAGCAGTTCTTC.

This clonotype was detected only a few times. The chain has TRBV3-1 and TRBJ2-7; no clear D gene. V was clipped by 1 base and J by 2 bases, with 15 bases between them. The CDR3 spans 16 residues. CDR1 and CDR2 (germline): LGHDT, YNNKEL (reference sequence). Here the CDR3 DNA reads TGTGCCAGCAGCCAAGGCCCATTCGGTTCACCCTACGAGCAGTACTTC. The encoded protein is CASSQGPFGSPYEQYF.

This sequence joins TRBV12-3 or TRBV12-4 and TRBJ2-5; tentative D call: TRBD1 (6 bases). This CDR3 has 14 amino acids. Trimming stripped 6 bases from V and 1 base from J, with 12 bases between. The CDR3 nucleotides are TGTGCCAGCAGCACCACAGGGATCCAAGAGACCCAGTACTTC. Its protein product is CASSTTGIQETQYF.

The chain employs TRBV6-1 and TRBJ1-1; D remains ambiguous. The germline CDR1 and CDR2 sequences are MNHNS and SASEGT. This CDR3 has 13 amino acids. V was clipped by 2 bases and J by 1 base, with 5 bases between them. CDR3 region: CASSEPRNTEAFF. CDR3 DNA sequence: TGTGCCAGCAGTGAACCCCGGAACACTGAAGCTTTCTTT.

V gene TRBV12-3 or TRBV12-4 combines with J gene TRBJ1-4; tentative D call: TRBD1 (6 bases). This CDR3 contains 13 residues. The germline V and J ends were trimmed by 2 bases and 8 bases, with 9 bases remaining between them. CDR3 nucleotide sequence: TGTGCCAGCAGTTTACGACAGGCCGAAAAACTGTTTTTT. Amino acid sequence: CASSLRQAEKLFF.

This chain connects TRBV27 to TRBJ1-2; 11 bases map to TRBD1. CDR1 MNHEY and CDR2 SMNVEV come from the germline V gene (reference sequence). The CDR3 length is 13 residues. V lost 5 bases to trimming and J lost 7 bases; unmatched junction nucleotides: 3. CDR3 in DNA: TGTGCCAGCAGTGGACAGGGGGCGGGTGGCTACACCTTC. Translated, it gives CASSGQGAGGYTF.

This clonotype was recorded a few times. The genes are TRBV7-6 and TRBJ2-7; D is ambiguous. The CDR3 covers 14 residues. Germline CDR1 SGHVS, CDR2 FNYEAQ. Trimming took off 0 bases at V and 3 bases at J, with 9 bases between the two ends. DNA of the CDR3: TGTGCCAGCAGCTTAGCGGGGTCCTACTACGAGCAGTACTTC. Encoded protein: CASSLAGSYYEQYF. Together with reference TRBV7-6 and TRBJ2-7, the CDR3 gives the full variable domain: GAGVSQSPRYKVTKRGQDVALRCDPISGHVSLYWYRQALGQGPEFLTYFNYEAQQDKSGLPNDRFSAERPEGSISTLTIQRTEQRDSAMYRCASSLAGSYYEQYFGPGTRLTVT.

This clonotype was picked up a small number of times. V gene TRBV7-2 combines with J gene TRBJ1-2; D is ambiguous. The CDR3 has 12 residues. The germline gives CDR1 SGHTA, CDR2 FQGNSA. Trimming stripped 1 base from V and 3 bases from J, with 3 bases between. CDR3 sequence reads: CASSLGHYGYTF. The CDR3 bases are TGTGCCAGCAGCTTAGGCCACTATGGCTACACCTTC.

This clonotype has only a few counts. The chain couples TRBV6-5 to TRBJ1-2; D remains unclear. CDR1 is MNHEY and CDR2 is SVGAGI in the germline V gene. The CDR3 is 15 residues long. Trimming took 0 bases from V and 4 from J, leaving 12 bases between them. The CDR3 loop is CASSYSPIGPYGYTF. The CDR3 DNA reads as TGTGCCAGCAGTTACTCGCCGATCGGACCCTATGGCTACACCTTC.

Comments on this clonotype: A much larger clone lies one base from this, so it may be a read error. V and J are TRBV20-1 and TRBJ2-1, with 10 bases lining up with TRBD2. Germline assignment: CDR1 DFQATT and CDR2 SNEGSKA (reference sequence). The CDR3 is made up of 15 amino acids. Trimming took 5 bases from V and 5 from J; bases not matched to a gene: 9. CDR3 in DNA: TGCAGTGCTCATAGCGGGAGGTCCCTCGACAATGAGCAGTTCTTC. Its protein product is CSAHSGRSLDNEQFF.